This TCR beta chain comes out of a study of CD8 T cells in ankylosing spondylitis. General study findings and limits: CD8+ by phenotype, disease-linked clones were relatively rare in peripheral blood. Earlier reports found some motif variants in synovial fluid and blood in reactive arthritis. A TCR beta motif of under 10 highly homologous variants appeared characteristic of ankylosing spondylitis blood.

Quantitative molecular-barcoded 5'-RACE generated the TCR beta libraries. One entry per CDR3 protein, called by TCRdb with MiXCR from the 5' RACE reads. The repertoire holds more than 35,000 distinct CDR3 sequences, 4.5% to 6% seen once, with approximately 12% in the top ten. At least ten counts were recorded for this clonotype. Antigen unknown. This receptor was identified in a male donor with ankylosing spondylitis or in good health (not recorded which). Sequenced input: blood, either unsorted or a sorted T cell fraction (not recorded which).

CDR3 amino acids: CAWSPGMETQYF. In DNA form, the CDR3 reads TGTGCCTGGAGTCCCGGCATGGAGACCCAGTACTTC. The chain recombines TRBV30 with TRBJ2-5; D unclear. Trimming removed 2 bases from V and 5 bases from J, with 9 bases in between. CDR1 and CDR2 from the germline V gene are GTSNPN and SVGIG (reference sequence). The CDR3 runs to 12 residues. Full variable domain (missing parts from reference TRBV30 and TRBJ2-5): SQTIHQWPATLVQPVGSPLSLECTVEGTSNPNLYWYRQAAGRGLQLLFYSVGIGQISSEVPQNLSASRPQDRQFILSSKKLLLSDSGFYLCAWSPGMETQYFGPGTRLLVL.